The entry below describes one T cell receptor beta chain. Only in-frame clones appear in the TCRdb table, and some are missing; sequencing was by immunoSEQ multiplex PCR. The sample carries roughly 51,000 clones, approximately 96% recorded once. This specimen belongs to a study of T cells after somatic rescue of genetic block. This CDR3 is built from 15 residues. The V gene's germline CDR1 is LNHDA and CDR2 SQIVND (reference sequence). With 3 bases removed from V and 6 bases from J, the gap between germline ends came to 15 bases. The sample comprised peripheral blood mononuclear cells (PBMCs). V gene TRBV19 combines with J gene TRBJ2-4; D not certain. The TCR was taken from a child in the first two years of life. CDR3 in DNA: TGTGCCAGTAGTATTATCCCAGCGTGGGCAAACATTCAGTACTTC. This sequence encodes CASSIIPAWANIQYF.